This T cell receptor (beta chain) was identified during a study of vaccination and CD4 T cells after COVID-19. At the level of the study: The post-COVID samples were taken a median about 15 weeks after diagnosis, anywhere from 35 to 161.

Noted treatment: approximately nine-day PBMC culture with coronavirus spike peptide pools or control peptides (ViraFEST assay). Trimming took off 0 bases at V and 1 base at J, with 10 bases between the two ends. The CDR3 runs 15 residues. Germline assignment: CDR1 LNHNV and CDR2 YYDKDF (reference sequence). The study, taken as a whole, reports: Spike mono-reactivity was the property of 304 of 307 vaccine-specific clones in convalescent patients.

An Oncomine TCR Beta short-read assay was used to sequence the DNA from cultured CD4+ T cells. From CD4+ T cells that had been cultured, genomic DNA was extracted. TCRdb redid the calling of the PCR reads with MiXCR, one entry per CDR3 protein. The data contain about 20,000 distinct CDR3 sequences, approximately 48% of them singletons. Concerning this clonotype: Its antigen is undetermined.

The sequenced sample consisted of CD4+ T cells from blood, cultured in vitro. The rearrangement joins TRBV15 to TRBJ2-7; possibly TRBD1 for D (6 bases). The receptor's source is a human donor who had recovered from COVID-19. The CDR3 loop reads CATSRERDKSYEQYF. In nucleotides, the CDR3 is TGTGCCACCAGCAGAGAGAGGGACAAGTCCTACGAGCAGTACTTC.